This record covers a single T cell receptor (beta chain). This sample is part of a study of blood T cell repertoires in COVID-19. Generated by immunoSEQ multiplex PCR, the TCRdb table keeps only in-frame clones and is missing some. Of roughly 180,000 clones detected, more than 80% appear once; the ten largest clones hold around 8%. The length of the CDR3 is 14 residues. V lost 5 bases to trimming and J lost 7 bases, with 15 bases between them. From germline, CDR1 is LGHDT and CDR2 YNNKEL (reference sequence). Sequenced input: peripheral blood. The chain combines TRBV3-1 (or the pseudogene TRBV3-2) with TRBJ1-5, with a weak D call TRBD1 (5 bases). This clonotype was obtained from a woman aged 55-70 years with acute or convalescent COVID-19. The CDR3 reads CASSDPGTAQPQHF. In nucleotides, the CDR3 is TGTGCCAGCAGCGACCCCGGGACTGCGCAGCCCCAGCATTTT.